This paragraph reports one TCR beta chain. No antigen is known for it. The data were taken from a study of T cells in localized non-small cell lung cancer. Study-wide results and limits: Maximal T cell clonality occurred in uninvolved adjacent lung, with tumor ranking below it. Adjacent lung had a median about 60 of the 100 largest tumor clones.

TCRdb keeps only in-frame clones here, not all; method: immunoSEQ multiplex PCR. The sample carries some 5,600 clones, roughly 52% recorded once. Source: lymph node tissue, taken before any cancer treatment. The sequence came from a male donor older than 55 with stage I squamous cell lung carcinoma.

As DNA, the CDR3 is TGCAGCGTCCCCCCCGATTTCACAGATACGCAGTATTTT. It specifies CSVPPDFTDTQYF. The chain employs TRBV29-1 and TRBJ2-3; no clear D. The CDR3 has 13 amino acids. CDR1 is SQVTM and CDR2 is ANQGSEA in the germline V gene. V was pared by 6 bases and J by 2 bases, with 12 bases between.